This T cell receptor beta chain originates from a study of cytomegalovirus exposure and HLA in healthy donors. For the study at large: Among approximately 400 genotyped donors, more than 65% fell in the Caucasian-associated ancestry cluster.

Broader study findings: The study flagged approximately 180 TCR beta chains as cytomegalovirus-associated. TCR sequences were mostly rare, though some public TCRs occurred in many donors.

Concerning this clone: The antigen is undetermined.

The PCR ran on 60 Vbeta and 13 Jbeta primers. Some clones are missing from TCRdb's copy, which holds only in-frame ones; the method was immunoSEQ multiplex PCR. This sample contains 25,000 to 35,000 clones. The sequence derives from a woman in her thirties or forties in good health and CMV-seropositive. The specimen sequenced was PBMCs.

CDR3 loop: CASSVGLAVSTDTQYF. The DNA for the CDR3 is TGTGCCAGCAGCGTAGGTCTAGCGGTTAGCACAGATACGCAGTATTTT. The chain uses TRBV9 and TRBJ2-3; 7 bases line up with TRBD2. With V trimmed by 0 bases and J by 0 bases, 4 bases remained unmatched. The CDR3 runs to 16 residues. Per germline, CDR1 SGDLS and CDR2 YYNGEE.